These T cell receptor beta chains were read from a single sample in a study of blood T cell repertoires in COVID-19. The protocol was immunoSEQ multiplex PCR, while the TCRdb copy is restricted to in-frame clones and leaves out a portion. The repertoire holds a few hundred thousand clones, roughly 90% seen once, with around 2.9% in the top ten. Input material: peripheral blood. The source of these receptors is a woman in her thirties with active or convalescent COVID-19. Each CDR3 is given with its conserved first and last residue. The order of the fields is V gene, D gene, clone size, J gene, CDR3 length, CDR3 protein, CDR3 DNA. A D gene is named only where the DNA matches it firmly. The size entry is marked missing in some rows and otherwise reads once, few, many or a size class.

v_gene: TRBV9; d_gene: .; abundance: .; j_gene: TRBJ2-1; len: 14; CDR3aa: CASSVVGDYNEQFF; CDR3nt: TGTGCCAGCAGCGTAGTCGGGGACTACAATGAGCAGTTCTTC
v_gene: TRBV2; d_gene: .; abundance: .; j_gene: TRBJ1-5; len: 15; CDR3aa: CASSEYAGTLQPQHF; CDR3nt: TGTGCCAGCAGTGAATACGCAGGTACCCTACAGCCCCAGCATTTT
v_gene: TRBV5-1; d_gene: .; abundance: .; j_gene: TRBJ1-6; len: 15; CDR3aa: CASSGSAGSNSPLHF; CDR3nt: TGCGCCAGCAGCGGCTCGGCAGGCAGTAATTCACCCCTCCACTTT
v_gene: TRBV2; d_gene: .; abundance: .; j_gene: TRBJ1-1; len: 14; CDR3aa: CASSEERQNTEAFF; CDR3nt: TGTGCCAGCAGTGAAGAGCGGCAGAACACTGAAGCTTTCTTT
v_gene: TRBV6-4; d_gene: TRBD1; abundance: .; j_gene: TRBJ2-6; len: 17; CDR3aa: CASSSGTGGFGANVLTF; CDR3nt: TGTGCCAGCAGTTCTGGGACAGGGGGCTTTGGGGCCAACGTCCTGACTTTC
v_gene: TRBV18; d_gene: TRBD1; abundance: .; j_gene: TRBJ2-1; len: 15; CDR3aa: CASSPGQDSYNEQFF; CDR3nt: TGTGCCAGCTCACCGGGACAGGATTCCTACAATGAGCAGTTCTTC
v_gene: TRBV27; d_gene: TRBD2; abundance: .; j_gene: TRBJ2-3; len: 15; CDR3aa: CASAPIGGASDTQYF; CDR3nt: TGTGCCAGCGCTCCCATCGGGGGGGCCTCAGATACGCAGTATTTT
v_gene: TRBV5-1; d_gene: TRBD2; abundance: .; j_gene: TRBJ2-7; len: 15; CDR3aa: CASSLTSGGPYEQYF; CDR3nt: TGCGCCAGCAGCTTGACTAGCGGGGGGCCATACGAGCAGTACTTC
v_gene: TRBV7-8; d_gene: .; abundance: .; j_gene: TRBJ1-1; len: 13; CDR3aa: CATDSGGYTEAFF; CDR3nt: TGTGCCACCGACAGCGGGGGATACACTGAAGCTTTCTTT
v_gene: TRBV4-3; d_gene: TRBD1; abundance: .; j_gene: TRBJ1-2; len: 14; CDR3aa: CASSPHDRERGYTF; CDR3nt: TGCGCCAGCAGCCCACACGACAGGGAAAGGGGCTACACCTTC
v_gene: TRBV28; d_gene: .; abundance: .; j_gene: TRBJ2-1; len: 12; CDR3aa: CASSGQGLGQFF; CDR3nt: TGTGCCAGCAGTGGGCAGGGGCTGGGGCAGTTCTTC
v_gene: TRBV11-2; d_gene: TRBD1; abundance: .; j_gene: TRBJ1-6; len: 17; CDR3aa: CASSLASIRTGNSPLHF; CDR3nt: TGTGCCAGCAGCTTAGCCTCCATTAGGACAGGAAATTCACCCCTCCACTTT
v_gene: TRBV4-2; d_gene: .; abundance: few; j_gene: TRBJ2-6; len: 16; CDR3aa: CASSQEEGFGANVLTF; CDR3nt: TGTGCCAGCAGCCAAGAGGAGGGTTTTGGGGCCAACGTCCTGACTTTC
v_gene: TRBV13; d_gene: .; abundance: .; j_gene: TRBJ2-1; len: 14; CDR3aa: CASSSPLGAREQFF; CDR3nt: TGTGCCAGCAGCTCCCCTTTGGGGGCGCGCGAGCAGTTCTTC
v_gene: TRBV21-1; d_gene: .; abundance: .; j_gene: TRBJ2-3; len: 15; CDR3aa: CASSKEGSGGGPQYF; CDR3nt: TGTGCCAGCAGCAAAGAGGGTAGCGGGGGGGGTCCGCAGTATTTT
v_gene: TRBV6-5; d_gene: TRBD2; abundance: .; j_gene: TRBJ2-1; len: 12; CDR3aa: CASSSRGVEQFF; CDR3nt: TGTGCCAGCAGCTCCCGGGGGGTAGAGCAGTTCTTC
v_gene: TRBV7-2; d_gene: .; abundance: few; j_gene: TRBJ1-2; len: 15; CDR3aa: CASSFPARPNYGYTF; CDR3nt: TGTGCCAGCAGCTTCCCGGCCAGGCCTAACTATGGCTACACCTTC
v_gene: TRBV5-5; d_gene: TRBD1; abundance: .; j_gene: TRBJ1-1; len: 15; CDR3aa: CASSLEGGRDTEAFF; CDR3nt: TGTGCCAGCAGCTTGGAAGGGGGCAGGGACACTGAAGCTTTCTTT
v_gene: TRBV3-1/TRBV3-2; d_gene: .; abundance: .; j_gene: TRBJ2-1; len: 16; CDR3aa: CASSLPGAGQYNEQFF; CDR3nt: TGTGCCAGCAGCCTGCCAGGAGCGGGCCAGTACAATGAGCAGTTCTTC
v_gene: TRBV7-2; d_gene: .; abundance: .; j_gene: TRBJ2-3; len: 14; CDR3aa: CASSLRGRTDTQYF; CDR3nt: TGTGCCAGCAGCTTAAGGGGTCGCACAGATACGCAGTATTTT
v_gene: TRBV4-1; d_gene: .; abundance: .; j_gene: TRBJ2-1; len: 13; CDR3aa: CASSQDRALTAFF; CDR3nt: TGCGCCAGCAGCCAAGATCGAGCGCTGACGGCGTTCTTC
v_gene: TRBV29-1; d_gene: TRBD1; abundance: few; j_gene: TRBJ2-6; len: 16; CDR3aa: CSARTGVSSGANVLTF; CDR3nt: TGCAGCGCCCGGACAGGGGTGAGCTCTGGGGCCAACGTCCTGACTTTC
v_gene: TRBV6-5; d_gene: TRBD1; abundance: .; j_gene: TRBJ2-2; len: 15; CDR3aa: CASGFGTDNTGELFF; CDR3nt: TGTGCCAGCGGCTTCGGGACAGATAACACCGGGGAGCTGTTTTTT
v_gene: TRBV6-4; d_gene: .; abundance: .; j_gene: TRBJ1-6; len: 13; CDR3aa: CASSDGPNSPLHF; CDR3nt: TGTGCCAGCAGTGACGGGCCGAATTCACCCCTCCACTTT
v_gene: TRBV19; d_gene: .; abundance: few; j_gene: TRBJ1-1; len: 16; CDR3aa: CASSSPARGLNTEAFF; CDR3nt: TGTGCCAGTAGTTCCCCTGCAAGGGGGTTGAACACTGAAGCTTTCTTT
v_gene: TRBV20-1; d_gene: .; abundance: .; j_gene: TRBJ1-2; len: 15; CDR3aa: CSASSPPDRTYGYTF; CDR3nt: TGCAGTGCTAGTAGTCCCCCCGACAGAACCTATGGCTACACCTTC
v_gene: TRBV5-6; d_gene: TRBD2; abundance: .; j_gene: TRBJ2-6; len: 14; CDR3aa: CASSFPGLPPGLTF; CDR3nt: TGTGCCAGCAGCTTCCCGGGACTACCTCCTGGCCTGACTTTC
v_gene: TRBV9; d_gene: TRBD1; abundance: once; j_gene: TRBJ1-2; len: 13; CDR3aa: CASAQGTNYGYTF; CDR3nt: TGTGCCAGCGCACAGGGGACTAACTATGGCTACACCTTC
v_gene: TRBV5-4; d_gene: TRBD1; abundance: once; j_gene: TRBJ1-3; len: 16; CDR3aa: CASSLDRTGAGNTIYF; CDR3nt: TGTGCCAGCAGCTTGGACAGGACAGGGGCTGGAAACACCATATATTTT
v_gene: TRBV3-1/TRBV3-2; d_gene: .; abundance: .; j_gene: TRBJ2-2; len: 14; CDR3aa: CASSQGATVGELFF; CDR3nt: TGTGCCAGCAGCCAGGGGGCGACGGTCGGGGAGCTGTTTTTT
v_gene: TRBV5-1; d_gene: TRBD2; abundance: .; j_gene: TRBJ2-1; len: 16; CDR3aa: CASSSTGGAEDNEQFF; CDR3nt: TGCGCCAGCAGCTCTACCGGGGGGGCCGAGGACAATGAGCAGTTCTTC
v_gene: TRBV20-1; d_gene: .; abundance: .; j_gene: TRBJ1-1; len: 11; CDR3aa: CSAHPRGEAFF; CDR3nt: TGCAGTGCTCACCCCAGGGGAGAAGCTTTCTTT
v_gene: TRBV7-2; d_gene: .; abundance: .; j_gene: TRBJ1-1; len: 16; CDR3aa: CASSLESGLAGTEAFF; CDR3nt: TGTGCCAGCAGCTTAGAATCGGGGTTAGCAGGCACTGAAGCTTTCTTT
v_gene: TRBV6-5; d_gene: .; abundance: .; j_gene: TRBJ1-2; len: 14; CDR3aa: CASSYWAGTYGYTF; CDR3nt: TGTGCCAGCAGTTACTGGGCGGGTACCTATGGCTACACCTTC
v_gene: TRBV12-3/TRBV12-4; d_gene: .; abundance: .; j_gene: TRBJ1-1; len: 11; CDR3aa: CASSYSAIAFF; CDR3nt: TGTGCCAGCAGTTACAGTGCGATAGCTTTCTTT
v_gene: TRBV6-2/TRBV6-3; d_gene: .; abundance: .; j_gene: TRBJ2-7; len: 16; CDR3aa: CASSYYRQSSSYEQYF; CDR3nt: TGTGCCAGCAGTTACTATAGACAGTCGAGCTCCTACGAGCAGTACTTC
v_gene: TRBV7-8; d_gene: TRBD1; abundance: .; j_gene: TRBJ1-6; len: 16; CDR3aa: CASSPRRTGYNSPLHF; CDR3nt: TGTGCCAGCAGCCCCCGCCGGACAGGGTATAATTCACCCCTCCACTTT
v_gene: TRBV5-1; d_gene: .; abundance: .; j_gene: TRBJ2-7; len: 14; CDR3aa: CASSPDREGSEQYF; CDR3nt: TGCGCCAGCAGCCCGGACAGGGAGGGTTCCGAGCAGTACTTC
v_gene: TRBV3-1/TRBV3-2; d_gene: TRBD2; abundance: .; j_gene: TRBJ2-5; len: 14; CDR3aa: CATGRAGFGETQYF; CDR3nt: TGTGCCACCGGCCGAGCGGGGTTTGGGGAGACCCAGTACTTC
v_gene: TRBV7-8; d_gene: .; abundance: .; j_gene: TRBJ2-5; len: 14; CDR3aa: CASSLVGQQETQYF; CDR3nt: TGTGCCAGCAGCTTAGTCGGACAGCAAGAGACCCAGTACTTC
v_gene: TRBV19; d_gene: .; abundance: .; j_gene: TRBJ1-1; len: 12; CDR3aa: CARAAGVTEAFF; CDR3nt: TGTGCCAGAGCCGCAGGGGTCACTGAAGCTTTCTTT
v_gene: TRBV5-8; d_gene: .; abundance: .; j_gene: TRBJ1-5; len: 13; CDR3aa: CASSSDSGGPQHF; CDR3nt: TGTGCCAGCAGCTCGGACAGCGGGGGACCCCAGCATTTT
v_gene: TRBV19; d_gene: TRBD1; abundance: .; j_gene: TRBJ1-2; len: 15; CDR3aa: CASSTVRGTGYGYTF; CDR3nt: TGTGCCAGTAGTACCGTACGGGGGACAGGGTATGGCTACACCTTC